This TCR beta chain was captured by sequencing in a study of cytomegalovirus exposure and HLA in healthy donors (TCRdb year 2017). Turning to the overall study: An earlier analysis of 587 of the donors reported 250 to 300 Gb of sequence data and some 120 million unique TCR beta sequences from roughly 200 million T cells. An early release that covered more than 550 HLA-typed donors contained around 300 gigabases of sequencing data and approximately 85 million unique TCR sequences. Of the approximately 400 genotyped donors, 75% to 85% were placed in the genetic ancestry cluster associated with self-reported Caucasian donors. The study was designed to test whether signatures of past pathogen exposure could be identified by cataloging public T cell receptors. The study profiled the T cell repertoires of 666 subjects by immunosequencing and related them to cytomegalovirus serostatus. A separate validation cohort of roughly 130 different subjects was used in addition to the approximately 670-subject first cohort. To predict cytomegalovirus infection status, the study brought together high-throughput TCR immunosequencing, statistical association of individual TCRs with disease status, and machine learning. A later analysis re-analyzed previously published TCR beta repertoires from 600 to 850 donors and added high-resolution HLA genotyping to study TCR occurrence patterns. Rather than drawing on any new phenotypic data, the later analysis identified candidate immune exposures from TCR beta sequences and the way those sequences occurred across donors. An earlier analysis of 587 of the donors applied high-throughput TCR beta sequencing to assess whether each TCR beta V gene segment acted as functional or pseudogenic. Donor age, sex, ethnicity and CMV serostatus were compiled together with the repertoire data. A later genetic analysis took genome-wide SNP genotypes for 398 of the 666 donors and used that subset as a discovery cohort. Every discovery cohort repertoire had been produced on one sequencing platform. HLA typing included class I and class II loci at four-digit resolution. Typing coverage varied by locus: about 620-630 donors for A, B, C, DRB1 and DQB1; approximately 500 for DQA1; over 600 for DPA1; around 490 for DPB1. Four or five DR-DQ haplotypes were handled as single units for association and clustering because linkage in the cohort was strong. Among 300 to 500 genotyped donors of the cohort, an average of roughly 230,000 unique TCR beta nucleotide sequences was sequenced per donor, of which about 19% were non-productive. What the work shows at the level of the full study, not this receptor alone: Because HLA typing was unavailable for some donors at each locus, only the typed subset was used in association tests. A later analysis associated 17,000 or so TCR beta sequences with specific HLA alleles at a false discovery rate of 0.05. When HLA alleles, especially DR and DQ, strongly co-occurred, TCR associations were difficult to assign to individual alleles. According to the authors, the approach could potentially be generalized to other disease states and immunological phenotypes. An association between a missense DCLRE1C variant and V-gene and J-gene trimming of TCR beta chains was found in a later genetic analysis and replicated in an independent cohort. Linkage disequilibrium might explain the correlated functional status among segregating V segments, but an unknown experimental factor could not be ruled out. Most TCR sequences were observed very rarely across donors, whereas some public TCRs were present in many individuals. In this cohort, only TCR beta chains were sequenced, and detectable features were limited by the absence of alpha or paired-chain data. The classifier was reported to diagnose cytomegalovirus status with high specificity and sensitivity in both the original and validation cohorts. A total of fewer than 200 TCR beta chains were listed by the study as associated with cytomegalovirus. A further reported finding was that TCR beta sequences accurately predicted the HLA-A and HLA-B alleles for most subjects in the first cohort. For the cohort, immune exposure information was limited to CMV serostatus. In a later analysis, several top co-occurrence clusters were reported to appear linked to parvovirus B19, influenza, CMV and Epstein-Barr virus. Because the 87-base-pair reads could not distinguish some IMGT-functional V segments, including TRBV6-2 and TRBV6-3, those segments were excluded. Presence/absence analyses assumed roughly uniform sequencing depth across donors, an assumption that may not hold. In an earlier analysis of some 540 of the donors, most TCR beta V segments appeared in productive rearrangements about 87% or about 30% of the time, broadly matching IMGT annotations. In vitro tests confirmed that three of the cytomegalovirus-associated TCR beta chains recognize cytomegalovirus antigens. A later analysis found that TCR association rates varied across HLA loci, with DRB1 alleles showing the most associated TCRs and HLA-C alleles the fewest. A later genetic analysis reported fewer N-insertions in productive TCRs among donors in an Asian-associated ancestry cluster than the roughly 700-donor mean. About 17 rarely observed V segments, including chromosome 9 orphons, were excluded from the earlier analysis of almost 600 of the donors because counts were too low. A later analysis found that HLA-associated TCR beta chains were more clonally expanded and had lower generation probabilities than equally common non-associated chains. The sequencing pipeline was judged likely to have produced a cluster of highly shared sequence variants as a technical artifact. In a later analysis, most CMV-associated TCR beta chains were found to appear HLA-restricted, with HLA associations seemingly driven largely by CMV exposure.

The protocol used for the library was the immunoSEQ multiplex PCR assay. The multiplex PCR relied on a mix of 60 forward primers for TCR Vbeta segments and 13 reverse primers for TCR Jbeta segments. Amplification of the CDR3 region of rearranged TCR beta genes was performed with a multiplex PCR assay on genomic DNA. Amplified TCR beta libraries were sequenced as 87-base-pair reads on the Illumina HiSeq System. As for the authors' bioinformatics: A later analysis tallied roughly 80 million unique TCR beta chains across the approximately 670 repertoires, and approximately 12 million of those chains were shared by two or more donors. To remove PCR and sequencing errors, raw reads were error-corrected and collapsed into unique sequences using a nearest-neighbor algorithm that merged closely related sequences. V, D and J gene segments were assigned by aligning CDR3 sequences to IMGT reference sequences. Each retained sequence needed at least a six-nucleotide match to both a V gene segment and a J gene segment. A rearrangement was called productive if the CDR3 had no stop codons and remained in frame with V and J, and every other rearrangement was called non-productive. Following IMGT convention, CDR3 was defined as the stretch from the second conserved V-encoded cysteine to the conserved J-encoded phenylalanine. The earlier analysis of 550 to 650 of the donors excluded any sequence lacking an unambiguous match to a single V gene segment. In an earlier analysis of approximately 560 of the donors, a V segment was called functional when productive rearrangements were above 56.7%, and segregating when the standard deviation between donors exceeded 5%. A statistical classification framework was developed to diagnose cytomegalovirus status using the catalog of TCR beta chain sequences. A later analysis assigned V and J genes by comparing TCR nucleotide sequences with IMGT/GENE-DB human TR gene sequences. A later analysis assigned CDR3 sequences and most-parsimonious VDJ recombination scenarios with the TCRdist pipeline. In a later analysis, every TCR beta chain was defined by the combination of its CDR3 amino acid sequence and its V-gene family, and reads without a unique V-gene family were dropped. As a way to deal with suspected cross-contamination and a sequencing artifact, a later analysis dropped 500 to 700 nucleotide sequences that were highly shared and had low generation probability. A later analysis calculated a clonal expansion index for each public chain from normalized within-repertoire ranks of inferred template counts. Generation probabilities in a later analysis came from a VDJ recombination model fitted to out-of-frame rearrangements, and those results were checked against IGoR. Hypergeometric tests were used in a later analysis to score TCR-TCR, TCR-HLA and TCR-CMV co-occurrence, with a repertoire-size bias correction applied to the TCR pairs. A later analysis estimated false discovery rates by permuting HLA or CMV assignments 20 times. In a later analysis, co-occurring TCRs were grouped with DBSCAN, and TCRdist sequence similarity was added when clustering was performed within HLA-allele-positive subsets. For co-occurrence clustering, repertoires with fewer than 30,000 or more than 120,000 public chains were excluded, along with about five repertoires with anomalous nucleotide sharing. The clones in this table, taken by TCRdb from immuneACCESS, are in-frame only. Not every clone is retained; where verified, under half of the shortfall comes from an unresolved V gene, and the cause of the rest is unknown. V, J and clone size reflect that table, while D and trimming were determined from the DNA. In all, the sample holds roughly 160,000 clones, and 70% to 85% of those were seen once. Less than 4.5% of the sample belongs to the ten largest clones.

In total, 500 to 700 healthy bone marrow donors made up the cohort. At the time of sampling, every cohort member was nominally healthy, though immune exposures that went unrecorded were likely present. The donor tested CMV seropositive, placing the donor among the 290 or so seropositive members of the cohort. A peripheral blood sample was provided by each donor, and peripheral blood mononuclear cells were used for TCR beta sequencing. The Qiagen DNeasy Blood Extraction Kit was used to extract genomic DNA from the blood cell samples. The CDR3 spans 12 residues, from the cysteine through the phenylalanine. CDR3 DNA is the only sequence kept; it has 36 bases, read in frame from the first base. V and J are truncated by 6 bases and 2 bases respectively, leaving an intervening sequence of 6 bases. The germline V gene encodes CDR1 MDHEN and CDR2 SYDVKM. On this clone: No cognate antigen has been identified for it. Base-call qualities are not available, and no considerably larger clone is one nucleotide away.

The clonotype was recovered from a man between 25 and 39 years old in good health and CMV-seropositive. Sequencing used PBMCs. The V and J genes are TRBV28 and TRBJ2-3; no confident D gene assignment can be made. This receptor carries the CDR3 CASSPYTDTQYF. The DNA is as follows: TGTGCCAGCAGCCCCTACACAGATACGCAGTATTTT.